Each of the 7 T cell receptor beta chains below was sequenced from the same sample in a study of T cell responses to AZD1222 COVID-19 vaccine (dated by TCRdb to the early 2020s). The time point label corresponds to: about 28 days (+/-7) after the second vaccine dose. What this sample's treatment or condition label stands for: meningococcal conjugate vaccine given as trial control. Libraries were made using the immunoSEQ multiplex PCR assay. TCRdb stores this immuneACCESS table with in-frame sequences only. Part of the clones is absent; in the studies checked, under half of the shortfall reflects unresolved V genes, and no reason is known for the rest. For this sample there are approximately 180,000 clones; 85% to 95% appear just once. The top ten clonotypes cover around 0.98% of the sample. The material was peripheral blood, obtained 28 days after the second dose of the MenACWY control vaccine. The receptors stem from an adult who received the MenACWY meningococcal vaccine as a control.

The genes are TRBV6-6 and TRBJ2-4, with D perhaps matching TRBD2 (5 bases). Between the trimmed V and J ends, which lost 7 bases and 1 base, there was a span of 11 bases. Germline V gives CDR1 MNHNY, CDR2 SVGAGI (reference sequence). The CDR3 extends over 14 amino acids. The CDR3 sequence: CASTTSGAKNIQYF. In nucleotides, the CDR3 is TGTGCCAGCACCACTTCGGGGGCCAAAAACATTCAGTACTTC.

On this clone: Other DNA sequences in this specimen translate into the identical CDR3. The J gene is TRBJ1-3, the V gene TRBV7-2, with 7 nucleotides matching TRBD1. Germline CDR1 and CDR2: SGHTA and FQGNSA. This CDR3 has 15 residues. With 1 base clipped from V and 0 bases from J, the junction kept 0 bases outside the gene matches. The CDR3 sequence is CASSLDRGSGNTIYF. As DNA, the CDR3 is TGTGCCAGCAGCTTAGACAGGGGCTCTGGAAACACCATATATTTT.

Concerning this clone: A junction end diverges from the germline sequence, so it may reflect a read error. This chain uses TRBV14 with TRBJ1-1; D possibly corresponds to TRBD1 (6 bases). The CDR3 is 14 amino acids. From germline, CDR1 is SGHDN and CDR2 FVKESK. The CDR3 nucleotides read TGTGCCTGCAGCCCTACTACAGGGCGCACTGAAGCTTTCTTT. It encodes CACSPTTGRTEAFF.

The chain has TRBV30 and TRBJ1-5; maybe TRBD1 (5 bases). Trimming took 2 bases from V and 4 from J, leaving 9 bases between them. Germline V lookup: CDR1 GTSNPN, CDR2 SVGIG (reference sequence). The CDR3 contains 13 residues. CDR3 sequence reads: CAWSRSGNQPQHF. CDR3 nucleotides: TGTGCCTGGAGTAGGTCAGGGAATCAGCCCCAGCATTTT.

This rearrangement joins TRBV7-9 to TRBJ2-5; D is perhaps TRBD2 (5 bases). The CDR3 length is 12 residues. Trimming removed 5 bases at V and 5 bases at J, with 9 bases between. Germline CDR1 reads SEHNR; CDR2 reads FQNEAQ (reference sequence). The CDR3 here is CASSPGLETQYF. The CDR3 DNA reads TGTGCCAGCAGCCCCGGACTGGAGACCCAGTACTTC.

This clone was observed a few times. J is TRBJ1-2 and V is TRBV11-2, with 10 nucleotides matching TRBD1. With 2 bases clipped from V and 4 bases from J, the junction kept 4 bases outside the gene matches. This CDR3 region has 15 residues. CDR1 and CDR2 from the germline V gene are SGHAT and FQNNGV. The CDR3 here is CASSLSGQGSYGYTF. The CDR3 DNA reads TGTGCCAGCAGCTTATCGGGACAGGGGAGCTATGGCTACACCTTC.

This chain connects TRBV5-4 to TRBJ1-2; D possibly corresponds to TRBD1 (6 bases). Germline CDR1 is SGHNT and CDR2 is YYREEE (reference sequence). Trimming pared 2 bases from V and 1 base from J, leaving 9 bases between. The CDR3 length is 14 residues. CDR3 in amino acids: CASSFQGINYGYTF. CDR3 nucleotides: TGTGCCAGCAGCTTTCAGGGGATTAACTATGGCTACACCTTC.